The 10 T cell receptor beta chains below were found in one sample sequenced in a study of cytomegalovirus exposure and HLA in healthy donors. TCRdb's table, derived via immunoSEQ multiplex PCR, lists solely in-frame clones and lacks some. Altogether about 160,000 clones are present, approximately 90% being singletons, with the ten largest covering 2.5% to 3%. The sample was PBMCs. These receptors all come from a man aged 18 to 35 in good health and CMV-seronegative.

This clone was found a few times. The chain couples TRBV4-1 to TRBJ1-5; TRBD1 might be the D (6 bases). V lost 0 bases, J lost 2 bases, and 11 bases lay in between. Germline V CDR1 and CDR2: MGHRA, YSYEKL. The CDR3 runs 16 residues. CDR3 DNA: TGCGCCAGCAGCCAAGATCCAAACAGGGGCAATCAGCCCCAGCATTTT. Its protein product is CASSQDPNRGNQPQHF.

The gene calls are TRBV7-2 and TRBJ2-1; 13 bases line up with TRBD2. The trim removed 7 bases at V and 9 bases at J, leaving 9 bases unmatched. This CDR3 region has 15 residues. Germline V gene sequence: CDR1 SGHTA, CDR2 FQGNSA. Here the CDR3 reads CASTHARTSGGEQFF. Written as DNA, the CDR3 is TGTGCCAGCACCCATGCTAGGACTAGCGGGGGTGAGCAGTTCTTC.

The J gene is TRBJ2-1, the V gene TRBV6-6, with 9 bases matching TRBD2. With V trimmed by 2 bases and J by 3 bases, 5 bases remained unmatched. This CDR3 comprises 16 residues. CDR1 is MNHNY and CDR2 is SVGAGI in the germline V gene (reference sequence). CDR3 sequence reads: CASSYQASGVYNEQFF. Here the CDR3 DNA reads TGTGCCAGCAGTTACCAGGCTAGCGGGGTCTACAATGAGCAGTTCTTC.

The V gene is TRBV28, the J gene TRBJ2-7, with 10 bases matching TRBD1. V gave up 5 bases and J gave up 6 bases; unmatched junction bases: 7. Germline V CDR1 and CDR2: MDHEN, SYDVKM. The CDR3 totals 14 residues. The CDR3: CASSPNRDRGEQYV. The CDR3, as DNA: TGTGCCAGCAGTCCTAACCGGGACAGGGGCGAGCAGTACGTC.

This chain uses TRBV6-1 with TRBJ1-6; the match to TRBD1 covers 7 bases. There are 14 residues in the CDR3. From germline, CDR1 is MNHNS and CDR2 SASEGT. Trimming removed 6 bases from V and 4 bases from J; junction bases left unmatched: 3. The CDR3 sequence: CASSPTGYNSPLHF. DNA of the CDR3: TGTGCCAGCAGCCCGACAGGGTATAATTCACCCCTCCACTTT.

This clone was found once. This chain uses TRBV20-1 with TRBJ2-7; perhaps TRBD2 as D (5 bases). This CDR3 comprises 11 residues. CDR1 is DFQATT and CDR2 is SNEGSKA in the germline V gene (reference sequence). V was cut by 3 bases and J by 8 bases, with 11 bases left in between. CDR3 coding DNA: TGCAGTGCTAGTCCGGGGTCACAGCAGTACTTC. Translated: CSASPGSQQYF.

The chain employs TRBV9 and TRBJ2-2; TRBD2 is a possible D gene (5 bases). This CDR3 has 16 amino acids. The V end was cut by 0 bases, the J end by 5 bases, with 14 bases between. Germline V gives CDR1 SGDLS, CDR2 YYNGEE. The DNA of the CDR3 is TGTGCCAGCAGCGTAGCTGGACCGACGGGAACCGGGGAGCTGTTTTTT. Translating gives CASSVAGPTGTGELFF. Filled out from reference TRBV9 and TRBJ2-2, the complete variable domain reads DSGVTQTPKHLITATGQRVTLRCSPRSGDLSVYWYQQSLDQGLQFLIQYYNGEERAKGNILERFSAQQFPDLHSELNLSSLELGDSALYFCASSVAGPTGTGELFFGEGSRLTVL.

The V and J genes are TRBV10-1 and TRBJ1-1; no definite D call. The germline V gene has CDR1 WNHNN and CDR2 SYGVQD (reference sequence). CDR3 length equals 15 residues. V was cut by 0 bases and J by 0 bases, with 8 bases left in between. CDR3 sequence: CASSESKGVNTEAFF. The DNA for the CDR3 is TGCGCCAGCAGTGAGTCGAAGGGAGTGAACACTGAAGCTTTCTTT.

J is TRBJ2-3 and V is TRBV5-4; TRBD2 matches at 14 bases. V dropped 4 bases and J dropped 6; count of bases not matched to a gene: 4. The CDR3 has 15 amino acids. Germline V CDR1 and CDR2: SGHNT, YYREEE (reference sequence). CDR3 amino acids: CASSPWTSGGDTQYF. Written as DNA, the CDR3 is TGTGCCAGCAGCCCGTGGACTAGCGGGGGGGATACGCAGTATTTT.

The CDR3 protein is CASSDRAQGRETQYF. The DNA of the CDR3 is TGTGCCAGCAGCGATCGGGCCCAAGGGAGAGAGACCCAGTACTTC. This chain joins TRBV5-6 and TRBJ2-5, with D tentatively TRBD2 (5 bases). Trimming took 4 bases from V and 4 from J, leaving 17 bases between them. The CDR3 is 15 residues long. The germline gives CDR1 SGHDT, CDR2 YYEEEE. The full variable domain, rest sourced from reference TRBV5-6 and TRBJ2-5, is DAGVTQSPTHLIKTRGQQVTLRCSPKSGHDTVSWYQQALGQGPQFIFQYYEEEERQRGNFPDRFSGHQFPNYSSELNVNALLLGDSALYLCASSDRAQGRETQYFGPGTRLLVL.